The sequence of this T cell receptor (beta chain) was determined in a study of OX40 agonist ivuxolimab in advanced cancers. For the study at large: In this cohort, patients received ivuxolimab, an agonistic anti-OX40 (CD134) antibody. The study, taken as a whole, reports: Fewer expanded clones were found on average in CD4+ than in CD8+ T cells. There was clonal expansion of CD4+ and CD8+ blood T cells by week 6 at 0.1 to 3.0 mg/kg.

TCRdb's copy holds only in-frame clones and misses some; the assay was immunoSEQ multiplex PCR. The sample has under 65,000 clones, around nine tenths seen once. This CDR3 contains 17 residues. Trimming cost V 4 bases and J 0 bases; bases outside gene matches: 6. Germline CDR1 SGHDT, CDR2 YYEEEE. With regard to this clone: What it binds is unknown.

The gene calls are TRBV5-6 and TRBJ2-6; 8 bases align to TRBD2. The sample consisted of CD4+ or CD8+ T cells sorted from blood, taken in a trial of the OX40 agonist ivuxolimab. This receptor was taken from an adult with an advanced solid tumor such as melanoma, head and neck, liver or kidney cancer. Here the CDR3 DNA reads TGTGCCAGCAGCCCGTCGCGGGGGGCCTCTGGGGCCAACGTCCTGACTTTC. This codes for CASSPSRGASGANVLTF.